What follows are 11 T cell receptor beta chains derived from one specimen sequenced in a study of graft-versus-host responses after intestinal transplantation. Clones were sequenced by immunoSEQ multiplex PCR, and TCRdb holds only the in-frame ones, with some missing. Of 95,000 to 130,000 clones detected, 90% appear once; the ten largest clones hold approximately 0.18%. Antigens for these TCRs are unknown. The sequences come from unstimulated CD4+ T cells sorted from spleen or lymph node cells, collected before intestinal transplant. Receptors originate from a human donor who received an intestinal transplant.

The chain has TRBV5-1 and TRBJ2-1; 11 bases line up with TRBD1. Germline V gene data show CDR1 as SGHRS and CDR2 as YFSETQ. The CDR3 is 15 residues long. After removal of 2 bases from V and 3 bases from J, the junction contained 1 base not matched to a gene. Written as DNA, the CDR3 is TGCGCCAGCAGCTTAGGGACAGGGGGCTACAATGAGCAGTTCTTC. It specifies CASSLGTGGYNEQFF.

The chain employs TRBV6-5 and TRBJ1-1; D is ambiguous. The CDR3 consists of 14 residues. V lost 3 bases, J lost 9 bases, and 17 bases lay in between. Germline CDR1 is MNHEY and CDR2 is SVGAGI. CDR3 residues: CASSYVGGSAQAFF. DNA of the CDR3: TGTGCCAGCAGTTATGTTGGCGGATCAGCTCAAGCTTTCTTT.

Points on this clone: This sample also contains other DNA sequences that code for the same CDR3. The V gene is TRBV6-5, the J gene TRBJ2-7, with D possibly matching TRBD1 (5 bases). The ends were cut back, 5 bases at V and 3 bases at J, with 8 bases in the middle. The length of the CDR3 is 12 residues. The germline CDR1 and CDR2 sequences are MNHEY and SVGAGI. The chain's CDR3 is CASSRQGYEQYF. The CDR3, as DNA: TGTGCCAGCAGTCGTCAGGGCTACGAGCAGTACTTC.

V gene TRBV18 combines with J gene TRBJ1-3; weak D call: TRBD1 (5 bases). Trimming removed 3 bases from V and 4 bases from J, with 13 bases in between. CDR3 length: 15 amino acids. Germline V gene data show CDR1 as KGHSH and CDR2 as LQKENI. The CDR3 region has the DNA TGTGCCAGCTCACCGATCACGGGGGTCGGAAACACCATATATTTT. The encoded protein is CASSPITGVGNTIYF.

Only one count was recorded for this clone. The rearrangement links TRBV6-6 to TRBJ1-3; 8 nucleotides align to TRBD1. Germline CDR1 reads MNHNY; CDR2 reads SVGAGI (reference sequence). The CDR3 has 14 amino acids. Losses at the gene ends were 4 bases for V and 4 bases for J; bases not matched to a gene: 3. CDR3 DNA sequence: TGTGCCAGCAGTTTCACAGGGGGAGGAAACACCATATATTTT. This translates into CASSFTGGGNTIYF.

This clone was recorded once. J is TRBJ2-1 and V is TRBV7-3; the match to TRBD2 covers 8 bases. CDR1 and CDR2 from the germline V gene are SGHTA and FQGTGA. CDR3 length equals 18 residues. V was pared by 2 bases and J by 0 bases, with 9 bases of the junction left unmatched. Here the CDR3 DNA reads TGTGCCAGCAGCTTACACTCGCGGGAGGCTAGCTCCTACAATGAGCAGTTCTTC. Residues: CASSLHSREASSYNEQFF.

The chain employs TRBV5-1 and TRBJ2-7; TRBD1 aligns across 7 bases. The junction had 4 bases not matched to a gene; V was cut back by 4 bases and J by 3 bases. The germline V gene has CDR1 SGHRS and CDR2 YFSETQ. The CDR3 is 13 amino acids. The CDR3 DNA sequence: TGCGCCAGCAGCATCCGGGACAGCTACGAGCAGTACTTC. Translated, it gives CASSIRDSYEQYF. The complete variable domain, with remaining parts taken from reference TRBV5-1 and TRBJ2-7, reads KAGVTQTPRYLIKTRGQQVTLSCSPISGHRSVSWYQQTPGQGLQFLFEYFSETQRNKGNFPGRFSGRQFSNSRSEMNVSTLELGDSALYLCASSIRDSYEQYFGPGTRLTVT.

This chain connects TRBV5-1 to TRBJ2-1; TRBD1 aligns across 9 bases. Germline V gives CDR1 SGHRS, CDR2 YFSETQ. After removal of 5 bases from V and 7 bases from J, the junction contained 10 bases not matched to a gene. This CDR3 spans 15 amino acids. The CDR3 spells CASSWKTGGRNEQFF. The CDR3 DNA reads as TGCGCCAGCAGTTGGAAGACAGGGGGTAGAAATGAGCAGTTCTTC.

The CDR3 region is CASSPPDRDGGYTF. CDR3 DNA sequence: TGTGCCAGCAGCCCACCAGACAGGGACGGAGGCTACACCTTC. This chain links TRBV28 with TRBJ1-2, with TRBD1 identical over 7 bases. CDR3 size: 14 residues. J lost 8 bases, V lost 6 bases, and 12 bases had no gene match. Germline V gene lookup returns CDR1 MDHEN and CDR2 SYDVKM.

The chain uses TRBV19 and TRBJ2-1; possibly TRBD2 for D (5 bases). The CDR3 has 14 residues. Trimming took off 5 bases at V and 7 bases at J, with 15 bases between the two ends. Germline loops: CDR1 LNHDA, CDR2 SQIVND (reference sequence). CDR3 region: CASSPRRPSNEQFF. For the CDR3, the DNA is TGTGCCAGTAGTCCTAGGAGGCCCTCAAATGAGCAGTTCTTC.

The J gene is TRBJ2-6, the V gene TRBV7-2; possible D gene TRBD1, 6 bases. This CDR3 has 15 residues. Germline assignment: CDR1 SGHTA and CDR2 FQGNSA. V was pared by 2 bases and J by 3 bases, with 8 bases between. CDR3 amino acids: CASSLQGLGANVLTF. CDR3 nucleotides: TGTGCCAGCAGCTTACAGGGGCTTGGGGCCAACGTCCTGACTTTC.